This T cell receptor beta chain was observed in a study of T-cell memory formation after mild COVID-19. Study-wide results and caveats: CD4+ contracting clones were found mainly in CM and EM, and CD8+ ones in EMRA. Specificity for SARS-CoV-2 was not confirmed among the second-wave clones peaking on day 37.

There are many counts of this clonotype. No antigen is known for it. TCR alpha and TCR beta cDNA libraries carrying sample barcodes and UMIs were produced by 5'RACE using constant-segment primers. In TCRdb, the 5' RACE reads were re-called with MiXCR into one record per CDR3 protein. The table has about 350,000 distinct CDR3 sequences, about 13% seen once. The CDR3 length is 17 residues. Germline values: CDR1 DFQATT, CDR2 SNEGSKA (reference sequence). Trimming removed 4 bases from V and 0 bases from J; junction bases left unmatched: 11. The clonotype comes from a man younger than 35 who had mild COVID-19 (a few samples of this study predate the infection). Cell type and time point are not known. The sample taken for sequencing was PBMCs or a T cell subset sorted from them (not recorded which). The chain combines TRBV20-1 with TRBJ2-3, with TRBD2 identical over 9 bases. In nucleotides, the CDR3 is TGCAGTGCTATAAGCCTAGCGGGGCATGCTAGCACAGATACGCAGTATTTT. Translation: CSAISLAGHASTDTQYF.